This is a list of T cell receptor beta chains from one sample in a study of regulatory T cells in long-lasting Graves disease. TCRdb fed the multiplex PCR reads into MiXCR, producing one record per CDR3 protein. The sample carries roughly 400,000 distinct CDR3 sequences, 20% recorded once. The sample consisted of peripheral blood mononuclear cells (PBMCs), taken when the disease was refractory, from a patient treated with antithyroid drugs. The receptor set was obtained from a female donor with Graves disease. Both conserved end residues are part of each CDR3. Fields, in order: J gene, V gene, CDR3 protein.

J: TRBJ2-7
V: TRBV7-2
CDR3: CASSSYPQGPTYEQYF

J: TRBJ1-2
V: TRBV20-1
CDR3: CSARHLDYGYTF

J: TRBJ1-2
V: TRBV20-1
CDR3: CSARDAEGGHYGYTF

J: TRBJ2-7
V: TRBV20-1
CDR3: CSARPPGRAGQYF

J: TRBJ2-7
V: TRBV5-1
CDR3: CASSSDPYYEQYF

J: TRBJ2-7
V: TRBV5-4
CDR3: CASSGGLAGSYEQYF

J: TRBJ1-2
V: TRBV29-1
CDR3: CSVVGTFYGYTF

J: TRBJ2-7
V: TRBV9
CDR3: CASSVGPGQGGEQYF

J: TRBJ1-5
V: TRBV15
CDR3: CATSRGVPGGTSNQPQHF

J: TRBJ1-2
V: TRBV25-1
CDR3: CASSAPTGANYGYTF

J: TRBJ2-7
V: TRBV12-3/TRBV12-4
CDR3: CASSLGLREESYEQYF

J: TRBJ2-7
V: TRBV20-1
CDR3: CSASSSSYEQYF

J: TRBJ1-6
V: TRBV2
CDR3: CASSRVGENSPLHF

J: TRBJ2-7
V: TRBV6-2/TRBV6-3
CDR3: CASSYSISGSYEQYF

J: TRBJ1-2
V: TRBV30
CDR3: CAWSFPGQGYTF

J: TRBJ2-7
V: TRBV12-3/TRBV12-4
CDR3: CASSIPGGPQGF

J: TRBJ2-2
V: TRBV28
CDR3: CASSFSRGRRVTGELFF

J: TRBJ2-7
V: TRBV20-1
CDR3: CSARGAVGEQYF

J: TRBJ1-5
V: TRBV20-1
CDR3: CSARGGQGFNQPQHF

J: TRBJ1-2
V: TRBV6-2/TRBV6-3
CDR3: CASSEFQGALLYGYTF

J: TRBJ1-2
V: TRBV7-9
CDR3: CASSSQNDGYTF

J: TRBJ2-7
V: TRBV6-1
CDR3: CASRPTRSSYEQYF

J: TRBJ2-7
V: TRBV19
CDR3: CASSIGSRRYEQYF

J: TRBJ1-6
V: TRBV2
CDR3: CASSDPGTETSSYNSPLHF

J: TRBJ2-7
V: TRBV7-2
CDR3: CASSQNLGGGAGTTYEQYF

J: TRBJ2-5
V: TRBV4-1
CDR3: CASSQDSESGETQYF

J: TRBJ2-5
V: TRBV27
CDR3: CASSPRTVQETQYF

J: TRBJ2-7
V: TRBV6-9
CDR3: CASSSWTEISYEQYF

J: TRBJ2-3
V: TRBV2
CDR3: CASSVRGSEADTQYF

J: TRBJ2-7
V: TRBV7-8
CDR3: CASSLAGQTLYEQYF

J: TRBJ2-7
V: TRBV7-2
CDR3: CASSPGTYLYEQYF

J: TRBJ2-4
V: TRBV3-1
CDR3: CASSQDGTSGPNIQYF

J: TRBJ2-2
V: TRBV30
CDR3: CAWSVTGRDTGELFF

J: TRBJ1-2
V: TRBV4-2
CDR3: CASSQEVLGAAGSYGYTF

J: TRBJ1-1
V: TRBV7-2
CDR3: CASSQPAGGRTEAFF

J: TRBJ2-7
V: TRBV10-1
CDR3: CASSAPVEQYF

J: TRBJ2-5
V: TRBV12-5
CDR3: CASGSRTGGETQYF

J: TRBJ2-5
V: TRBV6-1
CDR3: CASRRQYQETQYF

J: TRBJ2-7
V: TRBV20-1
CDR3: CSARDPASGRGAYEQYF

J: TRBJ1-4
V: TRBV11-2
CDR3: CASSLTGGREKLFF

J: TRBJ2-2
V: TRBV28
CDR3: CATGGITGNTGELFF